The rows below give T cell receptor beta chains drawn from one sample of a study of graft-versus-host responses after intestinal transplantation. Method: immunoSEQ multiplex PCR; TCRdb's copy keeps in-frame clones and lacks some. The sample consists of about 85,000 clones, roughly 90% of them appearing once. What these receptors recognize is not known. The sequencing here drew on unstimulated CD8+ T cells sorted from spleen or lymph node cells, taken before transplant. These receptors were taken from a human donor who was the organ donor for an intestinal transplant. Each CDR3 is given with its conserved first and last residue. Each record gives: clone size, D gene, J gene, V gene, CDR3 protein, CDR3 DNA. A D gene is named only where the DNA matches it firmly. Clone size, where shown, is once, few, many, or a class for clones that have expanded.

.,.,TRBJ2-7,TRBV5-6,CASSVGSSYEQYF,TGTGCCAGCAGTGTAGGCAGCTCCTACGAGCAGTACTTC
.,TRBD1,TRBJ2-1,TRBV10-3,CAIKGGDPYNEQFF,TGTGCCATCAAAGGGGGCGACCCCTACAATGAGCAGTTCTTC
few,.,TRBJ1-5,TRBV27,CASSLSGDQPQHF,TGTGCCAGCAGTTTATCGGGGGATCAGCCCCAGCATTTT
.,.,TRBJ2-6,TRBV12-5,CASGLVGWEVGAMVVGANVLTF,TGTGCTAGTGGTTTGGTAGGGTGGGAGGTAGGGGCCATGGTTGTTGGGGCCAACGTCCTGACTTTC
.,.,TRBJ2-1,TRBV20-1,CVYNEQFF,TGCGTTTACAATGAGCAGTTCTTC
.,.,TRBJ1-3,TRBV28,CASSPWAGGSGNTIYF,TGTGCCAGCAGTCCCTGGGCGGGGGGCTCTGGAAACACCATATATTTT
.,.,TRBJ1-1,TRBV6-5,CASRQNTEAFF,TGTGCCAGCAGACAGAACACTGAAGCTTTCTTT
.,TRBD1,TRBJ2-2,TRBV27,CASSIGQAYTGELFF,TGTGCCAGCAGTATCGGACAGGCGTACACCGGGGAGCTGTTTTTT
.,.,TRBJ2-3,TRBV7-2,CASSPLGGGRDTQYF,TGTGCCAGCAGCCCCCTAGGGGGGGGCAGGGATACGCAGTATTTT
.,.,TRBJ2-7,TRBV6-5,CASSYSDSADEQYF,TGTGCCAGCAGTTACTCGGACAGTGCCGACGAGCAGTACTTC
.,.,TRBJ1-3,TRBV5-1,CASSLESSGNTIYF,TGCGCCAGCAGCTTGGAATCCTCTGGAAACACCATATATTTT
.,TRBD2,TRBJ2-7,TRBV27,CASSHTSGRYEQYF,TGTGCCAGCAGTCACACTAGCGGGAGGTACGAGCAGTACTTC
.,TRBD1,TRBJ2-7,TRBV5-4,CASSTTGSSYEQYF,TGTGCCAGCAGCACGACAGGGTCATCCTACGAGCAGTACTTC
once,.,TRBJ2-1,TRBV5-1,CASRKGHNSYNEQFF,TGCGCCAGCAGAAAAGGACATAACTCCTACAATGAGCAGTTCTTC
few,TRBD2,TRBJ2-7,TRBV5-8,CASSMTSGIPTYEQYF,TGTGCCAGCAGCATGACAAGCGGGATCCCAACCTACGAGCAGTACTTC
.,.,TRBJ2-7,TRBV21-1,CATVRTGPYEQYF,TGTGCCACTGTCCGGACAGGGCCCTACGAGCAGTACTTC
.,.,TRBJ2-1,TRBV6-1,CASSEPVSYNEQFF,TGTGCCAGCAGTGAACCCGTTTCCTACAATGAGCAGTTCTTC
.,.,TRBJ2-1,TRBV13,CASSPTVADISYNEQFF,TGTGCCAGCAGCCCAACCGTAGCGGACATCTCCTACAATGAGCAGTTCTTC
.,.,TRBJ1-6,TRBV6-5,CASSYSPLHF,TGTGCCAGCAGTTATTCACCCCTCCACTTT
.,.,TRBJ2-1,TRBV7-9,CASSLAPTGPLNEQFF,TGTGCCAGCAGCTTAGCGCCAACAGGGCCGTTGAATGAGCAGTTCTTC
.,TRBD1,TRBJ2-2,TRBV27,CASSSWDREGNTGELFF,TGTGCCAGCAGTTCCTGGGACAGGGAGGGGAACACCGGGGAGCTGTTTTTT
once,.,TRBJ2-1,TRBV4-1,CASSHPEEGNNEQFF,TGCGCCAGCAGCCACCCCGAGGAGGGCAACAATGAGCAGTTCTTC
.,.,TRBJ1-1,TRBV27,CASSSYREWSTEAFF,TGTGCCAGCAGTTCTTACAGGGAGTGGAGCACTGAAGCTTTCTTT
.,TRBD2,TRBJ2-3,TRBV10-1,CASSESSGGPPDTQYF,TGCGCCAGCAGTGAGTCAAGCGGGGGGCCGCCAGATACGCAGTATTTT
.,TRBD1,TRBJ2-7,TRBV5-1,CASSSWTGGAYEQYF,TGCGCCAGCAGCTCCTGGACAGGGGGCGCGTACGAGCAGTACTTC
.,.,TRBJ2-2,TRBV11-3,CASSFWTGSNTGELFF,TGTGCCAGCAGCTTCTGGACCGGGAGTAATACCGGGGAGCTGTTTTTT
.,.,TRBJ2-1,TRBV27,CASKWTGDLGEQFF,TGTGCCAGCAAGTGGACGGGGGATTTAGGTGAGCAGTTCTTC
.,.,TRBJ1-1,TRBV6-1,CASTSGVAEAFF,TGTGCCAGCACCTCCGGTGTCGCTGAAGCTTTCTTT